The rows below give T cell receptor beta chains drawn from one sample of a study of T cells after yellow fever vaccination. TCRdb re-derived calls from the 5' RACE reads in MiXCR, one entry per CDR3 protein. The sample lists 300,000 to 400,000 distinct CDR3 sequences, roughly 10% occurring once. The sequencing here drew on CD4+ T cells sorted from PBMCs, taken 45 days after the yellow fever booster vaccination. The receptors derive from a man younger than 35 who received the YFV17D yellow fever vaccine. CDR3s include the opening cysteine and the closing phenylalanine or tryptophan. A D gene is named only where the DNA matches it firmly. A row's size may be missing; if present it is once, few, many or a size class.

TRBJ2-7	16	few	NA	TRBV5-1	TGCGCCAGCAGCTTGGTTCCCGGGACGGGGGCCTACGAGCAGTACTTC	CASSLVPGTGAYEQYF
TRBJ2-5	14	NA	NA	TRBV10-2	TGCGCCAGCAGCGAACTAGGAGCCGGAGAGACCCAGTACTTC	CASSELGAGETQYF
TRBJ2-1	14	many	NA	TRBV7-8	TGTGCCAGCAGCCCCCGTAGAACATCCAATGAGCAGTTCTTC	CASSPRRTSNEQFF
TRBJ1-6	17	NA	NA	TRBV4-2	TGTGCCAGCAGCCAGTATGAGCGAAGCTCCTATAATTCACCCCTCCACTTT	CASSQYERSSYNSPLHF
TRBJ1-4	14	few	NA	TRBV5-1	TGCGCCAGCAGCACCAGGGGTGACGATGAAAAACTGTTTTTT	CASSTRGDDEKLFF
TRBJ2-3	16	many	TRBD1	TRBV3-1	TGTGCCAGCAGCCCGTCAGACAGGGGTTATGCAGATACGCAGTATTTT	CASSPSDRGYADTQYF
TRBJ2-4	15	NA	NA	TRBV14	TGTGCCAGCAGCCAAGAAGGGGCTCTTTTTGTCATTCAGTACTTC	CASSQEGALFVIQYF
TRBJ2-7	14	NA	TRBD1	TRBV12-3/TRBV12-4	TGTGCCAGCAGTTCCGGGACAGGGGGATGGGTAAAGTACTTC	CASSSGTGGWVKYF
TRBJ2-5	14	many	TRBD2	TRBV28	TGTGCCAGCAGTTCGGAGCGGGGCCGGGAGACCCAGTACTTC	CASSSERGRETQYF
TRBJ2-2	16	NA	TRBD2	TRBV20-1	TGCAGTGCTAGAGATCCGCGCGGGGGGAACACCGGGGAGCTGTTTTTT	CSARDPRGGNTGELFF
TRBJ1-3	18	NA	NA	TRBV25-1	TGTGCCAGCAGTACCCCCCCCCAGCAGGGGATCCCTGGAAACACCATATATTTT	CASSTPPQQGIPGNTIYF
TRBJ2-5	14	few	NA	TRBV6-5	TGTGCCAGCAGTCAGGATACAGGGAGGGAGACCCAGTACTTC	CASSQDTGRETQYF
TRBJ1-6	14	NA	NA	TRBV18	TGTGCCAGCTCACCAACGAGTGGGGATTCACCCCTCCACTTT	CASSPTSGDSPLHF
TRBJ2-2	15	NA	NA	TRBV9	TGTGCCAGCAGCGTAGGTAGCGGGGACAGCGGGGAGCTGTTTTTT	CASSVGSGDSGELFF
TRBJ1-5	14	NA	NA	TRBV5-8	TGTGCCAGCAACTCGTGGGCAGAATATCAGCCCCAGCATTTT	CASNSWAEYQPQHF
TRBJ2-5	16	NA	NA	TRBV9	TGTGCCAGCAGCGTAGTTGGCGGTCCTCTCGAAGAGACCCAGTACTTC	CASSVVGGPLEETQYF
TRBJ1-4	16	few	NA	TRBV20-1	TGCAGTGCTAGAGGGGATTGGGGTTCGGCTAATGAAAAACTGTTTTTT	CSARGDWGSANEKLFF
TRBJ1-1	18	few	TRBD1	TRBV4-3	TGCGCCAGCAGCCAAGATCTCACCGGGACAGGGTCCGGGACGCAAGCTTTCTTT	CASSQDLTGTGSGTQAFF
TRBJ2-7	14	few	NA	TRBV5-1	TGCGCCAGCAGCTTGGATGGTCAGGACTACGAGCAGTACTTC	CASSLDGQDYEQYF
TRBJ2-3	13	few	TRBD2	TRBV20-1	TGCAGTGCCTCGACTAGCGGGGGGGATACGCAGTATTTT	CSASTSGGDTQYF
TRBJ1-5	14	few	NA	TRBV7-8	TGTGCCAGCAGCTTGAGCAGGGCCAATCAGCCCCAGCATTTT	CASSLSRANQPQHF
TRBJ1-4	13	NA	NA	TRBV29-1	TGCAGCGTTGAAGATCGAGTCTTAGAAAAACTGTTTTTT	CSVEDRVLEKLFF
TRBJ2-5	14	NA	NA	TRBV7-2	TGTGCCAGCAGCTTAGGCAGGGGAGAAGAGACCCAGTACTTC	CASSLGRGEETQYF
TRBJ2-3	14	few	TRBD1	TRBV29-1	TGCAGCGTTGATTCAGGGGGTGTAGGGTATGCGCAGTATTTT	CSVDSGGVGYAQYF
TRBJ1-5	14	few	TRBD1	TRBV19	TGTGCCAGTAGTATACAGGGGACAGGACAGCCCCAGCATTTT	CASSIQGTGQPQHF
TRBJ2-1	16	many	NA	TRBV29-1	TGCAGCGTAGAAACCAAACAGGGTACTTTCTACAATGAGCAGTTCTTC	CSVETKQGTFYNEQFF
TRBJ2-6	14	few	NA	TRBV6-2/TRBV6-3	TGTGCCAGCAATCGCAAGGAGGGGGCCAACGTCCTGACTTTC	CASNRKEGANVLTF
TRBJ2-5	15	few	TRBD1	TRBV5-1	TGCGCCAGCAGCGCGTCGGGACAGCAGCAAGAGACCCAGTACTTC	CASSASGQQQETQYF
TRBJ2-1	16	many	NA	TRBV5-6	TGTGCCAGCAGCAAAGCCGCGGGGACCACCTACAATGAGCAGTTCTTC	CASSKAAGTTYNEQFF
TRBJ2-1	12	many	NA	TRBV4-3	TGCGCCAGCAGCGCCCTTGGGGGGGAGCAGTTCTTC	CASSALGGEQFF
TRBJ1-6	14	few	NA	TRBV12-3/TRBV12-4	TGTGCCAGCAGTTTCTCCGGTTTGGGTTCACCCCTCCACTTT	CASSFSGLGSPLHF
TRBJ2-7	15	NA	NA	TRBV19	TGTGCCAGTAGTAGGGATGGCGGGGCCTCCTACGAGCAGTACTTC	CASSRDGGASYEQYF
TRBJ1-5	15	NA	NA	TRBV6-2/TRBV6-3	TGTGCCAGCAGTCCCGCAGGTCCCCAGGACCAGCCCCAGCATTTT	CASSPAGPQDQPQHF
TRBJ1-2	14	few	NA	TRBV9	TGTGCCAGCAGCGTAGTCCAGGGAGGTTATGGCTACACCTTC	CASSVVQGGYGYTF
TRBJ1-2	15	many	NA	TRBV4-2	TGTGCCAGCAGCCCTCGGGACGCGGGTGGCGATGGCTACACCTTC	CASSPRDAGGDGYTF
TRBJ2-1	15	NA	TRBD2	TRBV2	TGTGCCAGCAGGACTACTAGCGGGAATTGGAATGAGCAGTTCTTC	CASRTTSGNWNEQFF
TRBJ1-5	15	many	NA	TRBV5-1	TGCGCCAGCAGCTTGGCCGGGGAGGACTTGGGGCCCCAGCATTTT	CASSLAGEDLGPQHF
TRBJ2-1	15	NA	TRBD1	TRBV5-4	TGTGCCAGCAGCGCATACAGGGGAGATTACAATGAGCAGTTCTTC	CASSAYRGDYNEQFF
TRBJ1-1	12	few	NA	TRBV7-9	TGTGCCAGCAGCTTAGAACGGTCTGAAGCTTTCTTT	CASSLERSEAFF
TRBJ1-1	14	NA	NA	TRBV28	TGTGCCAGCAGTTTGTTTCAGGGGAGGGCTGAAGCTTTCTTT	CASSLFQGRAEAFF
TRBJ1-2	14	NA	NA	TRBV4-3	TGCGCCAGCAGCCCCGATGGGCGGCCGACAGGCGCTTTCTTC	CASSPDGRPTGAFF
TRBJ2-7	15	many	NA	TRBV20-1	TGCAGTGCTCGTGGGACCCGGGGTGAAGAGCTCGAGCAGTACTTC	CSARGTRGEELEQYF